This T cell receptor (beta chain) comes out of a study of blood T cell repertoires in COVID-19. Across the study: The study drew acute and convalescent COVID-19 samples from the United States, Italy and Spain.

The CDR3 spans 15 residues. The V gene's germline CDR1 is SGHTA and CDR2 FQGTGA. Trimming cost V 1 base and J 9 bases; bases outside gene matches: 4. As handled by the study authors: Reference gene primers were amplified, and this amplification served to estimate nucleated cell counts. The table came from immunoSEQ multiplex PCR; TCRdb's copy has only in-frame clones and leaves some out. Clonal size and the V and J genes are those of that table, whereas D and trimming came from the DNA. The sample has about 140,000 clones, 76% seen once. The genes are TRBV7-3 and TRBJ1-6; 9 bases agree with TRBD1. The sequenced sample consisted of peripheral blood. The clonotype was recovered from a woman at least 80 years old with active or convalescent COVID-19. For the CDR3, the DNA is TGTGCCAGCAGCTTAAAGGGACAGGGAGCTTCACCCCTCCACTTT. Residues: CASSLKGQGASPLHF. Full variable domain (rest looked up from reference TRBV7-3 and TRBJ1-6): GAGVSQTPSNKVTEKGKYVELRCDPISGHTALYWYRQSLGQGPEFLIYFQGTGAADDSGLPNDRFFAVRPEGSVSTLKIQRTERGDSAVYLCASSLKGQGASPLHFGNGTRLTVT.